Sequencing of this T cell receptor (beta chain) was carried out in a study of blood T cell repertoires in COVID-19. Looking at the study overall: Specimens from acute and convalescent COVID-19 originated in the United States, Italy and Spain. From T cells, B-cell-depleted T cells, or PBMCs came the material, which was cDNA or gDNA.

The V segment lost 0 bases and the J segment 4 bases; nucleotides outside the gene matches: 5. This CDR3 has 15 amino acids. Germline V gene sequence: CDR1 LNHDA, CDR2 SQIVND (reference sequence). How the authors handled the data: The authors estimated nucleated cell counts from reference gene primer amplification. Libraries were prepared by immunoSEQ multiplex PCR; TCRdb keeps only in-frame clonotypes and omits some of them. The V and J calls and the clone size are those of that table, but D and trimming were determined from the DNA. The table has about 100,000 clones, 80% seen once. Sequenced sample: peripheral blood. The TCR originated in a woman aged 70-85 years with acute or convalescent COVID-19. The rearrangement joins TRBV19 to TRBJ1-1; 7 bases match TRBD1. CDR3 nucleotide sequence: TGTGCCAGTAGTATAGATATTCAGGGGGGCACTGAAGCTTTCTTT. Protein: CASSIDIQGGTEAFF.